A single sample is the source of the 27 T cell receptor beta chains below, sequenced in a study of regulatory T cells in long-lasting Graves disease. HTBI primers from iRepertoire and Arm-PCR of CDR3 regions yielded the TCR beta libraries. In TCRdb, the multiplex PCR reads were re-called with MiXCR into one record per CDR3 protein. The table includes a few hundred thousand distinct CDR3 sequences, 12% to 15% detected once. Time point meaning: newly diagnosed GD, antithyroid drugs for less than 3 months. The authors made the TCR library using RNA they extracted from PBMCs. These data also featured in a second study, about T cells in Graves' hyperthyroidism and ophthalmopathy.

The input for sequencing was peripheral blood mononuclear cells (PBMCs), taken at new diagnosis, from a patient treated with antithyroid drugs. The receptors originated from a woman aged 50 to 65 with Graves disease.

The chain recombines TRBV5-8 with TRBJ2-1; TRBD2 aligns across 8 bases. Germline CDR1 SGHTS, CDR2 YDEGEE. The CDR3 is made up of 15 amino acids. V gave up 5 bases and J gave up 9 bases; unmatched junction bases: 13. CDR3 loop: CASRPAGAGESEQFF. The CDR3 DNA reads TGTGCCAGCAGACCAGCGGGAGCGGGAGAGAGTGAGCAGTTCTTC.

This clonotype was counted at least ten times. CDR3 DNA sequence: TGTGCCAGCAGTTTAAGGGACAGGTATAAAGAGACCCAGTACTTC. It translates to CASSLRDRYKETQYF. The chain combines TRBV12-3 or TRBV12-4 with TRBJ2-5; 8 nucleotides align to TRBD1. V was pared by 2 bases and J by 3 bases, with 5 bases of the junction left unmatched. There are 15 residues in the CDR3.

This clonotype was counted many times. The chain has TRBV28 and TRBJ2-7; D is perhaps TRBD1 or TRBD2 (5 bases each). Germline assignment: CDR1 MDHEN and CDR2 SYDVKM. The CDR3 totals 16 residues. V lost 6 bases to trimming and J lost 0 bases, with 18 bases between them. The CDR3 is CASSTAWPGSSYEQYF. The CDR3 DNA follows: TGTGCCAGCAGCACGGCGTGGCCAGGGAGCTCCTACGAGCAGTACTTC.

The J gene is TRBJ1-2, the V gene TRBV28, with D perhaps TRBD1 (6 bases). Trimming removed 8 bases at V and 3 bases at J, with 10 bases between. Germline loops: CDR1 MDHEN, CDR2 SYDVKM. The CDR3 has 12 residues. For the CDR3, the DNA is TGTGCCAGCCAGGGGCCTTACTATGGCTACACCTTC. It specifies CASQGPYYGYTF.

This clonotype was detected many times. The chain uses TRBV19 and TRBJ2-5; the D is unclear. The CDR3 runs 16 residues. V was trimmed by 5 bases and J by 2 bases, leaving 18 bases between them. Germline lookup yields CDR1 LNHDA and CDR2 SQIVND (reference sequence). Written as DNA, the CDR3 is TGTGCCAGTAGTGGCTGGGCTTCCTCATCGCAAGAGACCCAGTACTTC. Translation gives CASSGWASSSQETQYF.

This clonotype was found a few times. This chain's CDR3 is CASSSRQGAVGELFF. The CDR3 DNA reads TGTGCCAGCAGCTCAAGACAGGGGGCCGTCGGGGAGCTGTTTTTT. The genes are TRBV7-8 and TRBJ2-2, with 10 bases lining up with TRBD1. V shed 4 bases and J 7 bases; nucleotides not matched to a gene: 6. The CDR3 loop spans 15 amino acids. From germline, CDR1 is SGHVS and CDR2 FQNEAQ.

The rearrangement uses TRBV27 and TRBJ2-7, with D perhaps matching TRBD1 or TRBD2 (5 bases each). CDR1 and CDR2 (germline): MNHEY, SMNVEV (reference sequence). V lost 5 bases and J lost 4, with 30 bases in between. The CDR3 spans 19 residues. CDR3 nucleotide sequence: TGTGCCAGCAGTCCGAAGAGAGGGGAGATGGGCAGGGCCCTATACGAGCAGTACTTC. The encoded protein is CASSPKRGEMGRALYEQYF.

This clonotype was detected ten times or more. This chain's CDR3 is CSAPWPSGVQETQYF. The CDR3, as DNA: TGCAGTGCTCCGTGGCCTAGCGGAGTTCAAGAGACCCAGTACTTC. The chain joins TRBV20-1 to TRBJ2-5, with 7 bases aligning to TRBD2. Trimming removed 5 bases from V and 2 bases from J; junction bases left unmatched: 11. The CDR3 runs 15 residues. In germline, CDR1 is DFQATT, CDR2 SNEGSKA (reference sequence).

With respect to this clonotype: A much larger clone differs from this one at a single base, so this may be a read error. The CDR3 reads CASSPREKRETQYF. The CDR3 DNA reads TGTGCCAGCAGCCCCCGGGAAAAGAGGGAGACCCAGTACTTC. The chain links TRBV28 to TRBJ2-5; tentatively, D is TRBD2 (5 bases). With 6 bases removed from V and 5 bases from J, the gap between germline ends came to 16 bases. There are 14 residues in the CDR3. From germline, CDR1 is MDHEN and CDR2 SYDVKM.

This clonotype was picked up many times. The chain joins TRBV5-1 to TRBJ2-3, with D perhaps assigned TRBD1 or TRBD2 (5 bases each). Germline loops: CDR1 SGHRS, CDR2 YFSETQ. The CDR3 length is 13 residues. The V gene lost 7 bases and the J gene lost 5 bases, with 14 bases spanning the gap. The CDR3 region is CASGAYEGDTQYF. The CDR3 region has the DNA TGCGCCAGCGGGGCCTACGAGGGAGATACGCAGTATTTT.

The V call is TRBV5-1, the J call TRBJ2-1, with D tentatively TRBD1 or TRBD2 (7 bases each). V dropped 0 bases and J dropped 4 bases, with 14 bases sitting between them. Germline V gives CDR1 SGHRS, CDR2 YFSETQ. The CDR3 has 16 residues. The CDR3 DNA sequence: TGCGCCAGCAGCTTGGGTTCAGGGGGAGGGTACAATGAGCAGTTCTTC. The encoded protein is CASSLGSGGGYNEQFF.

This clonotype has at least ten counts. This rearrangement joins TRBV5-1 to TRBJ2-7, with 10 bases that match TRBD2. The CDR3 is made up of 16 amino acids. The germline V gene encodes CDR1 SGHRS and CDR2 YFSETQ. V was pared by 0 bases and J by 0 bases, with 3 bases of the junction left unmatched. The CDR3 here is CASSLVASGSSYEQYF. For the CDR3, the DNA is TGCGCCAGCAGCTTGGTGGCTAGCGGGAGCTCCTACGAGCAGTACTTC.

There are many counts of this clonotype. The chain is built from TRBV6-1 and TRBJ1-3; D perhaps matches TRBD1 (6 bases). Germline CDR1 MNHNS, CDR2 SASEGT. V was shortened by 5 bases and J by 6 bases, with 17 bases between the two germline ends. The CDR3 extends over 15 amino acids. DNA for the CDR3: TGTGCCAGCAGTCGACAGGAGATGCTCCCAAACACCATATATTTT. This translates into CASSRQEMLPNTIYF.

This clonotype was observed at least ten times. The chain links TRBV6-1 to TRBJ2-7; a weak D match, TRBD1 (5 bases). Trimming pared 3 bases from V and 6 bases from J, leaving 12 bases between. CDR1 MNHNS and CDR2 SASEGT come from the germline V gene. The CDR3 has 13 amino acids. For the CDR3, the DNA is TGTGCCAGCAGTGAGCAGGGCGTCGGCGAGCAGTACTTC. It translates to CASSEQGVGEQYF.

As to this clonotype: A much larger clonotype is one base distant, so this may be a read error. The rearrangement uses TRBV7-9 and TRBJ2-1, with D unclear. This CDR3 comprises 13 residues. V gave up 5 bases and J gave up 10 bases, with 15 bases separating them. The germline V gene encodes CDR1 SEHNR and CDR2 FQNEAQ (reference sequence). The DNA for the CDR3 is TGTGCCAGCAGCCCTGCTTGGGTTTACGAGCAGTTCTTC. Protein: CASSPAWVYEQFF.

This clonotype was detected many times. This chain connects TRBV12-3 or TRBV12-4 to TRBJ1-2; TRBD1 might be the D (5 bases). The CDR3 is 13 residues long. V lost 3 bases and J 2 bases, leaving 7 bases between the germline ends. The CDR3 protein is CASSFWDNYGYTF. DNA for the CDR3: TGTGCCAGCAGTTTTTGGGACAACTATGGCTACACCTTC.

The table lists this clonotype with many counts. The V and J genes are TRBV28 and TRBJ2-6; unclear D gene. Trimming pared 10 bases from V and 1 base from J, leaving 5 bases between. Per germline, CDR1 MDHEN and CDR2 SYDVKM. CDR3 length: 12 residues. CDR3 nucleotide sequence: TGTGCCACTCAATCTGGGGCCAACGTCCTGACTTTC. It specifies CATQSGANVLTF.

This chain joins TRBV4-1 and TRBJ2-7; D is undetermined. Trimming left V 4 bases short and J 2 bases short, with 21 bases between. The V gene's germline CDR1 is MGHRA and CDR2 YSYEKL. The CDR3 is 17 amino acids. The CDR3 nucleotides are TGCGCCAGCAGCCGAGCCCAGGATACCTACAGTACCTACGAGCAGTACTTC. Translated: CASSRAQDTYSTYEQYF.

The table lists this clonotype with a few counts. A much larger clone differs from this one at a single base, so this may be a read error. V usage is TRBV12-3 or TRBV12-4 and J usage is TRBJ2-1, with TRBD2 identical over 9 bases. The tail of the sequence fits TRBJ2-5 better, so the J call may be wrong. The CDR3 sequence is 14 residues long. CDR3 region: CASSRTSAQETQYF. DNA of the CDR3: TGTGCCAGCAGTCGGACTAGCGCCCAAGAGACCCAGTACTTC.

There are a few counts of this clonotype. The chain links TRBV12-3 or TRBV12-4 to TRBJ2-3, with D perhaps matching TRBD1 (6 bases). The CDR3 runs to 16 residues. The V end was cut by 6 bases, the J end by 2 bases, with 18 bases between. CDR3 coding DNA: TGTGCCAGCAGCCCGAACTTACAGGGCACCACAGATACGCAGTATTTT. Amino acid sequence: CASSPNLQGTTDTQYF.

This clonotype was seen at least ten times. The chain links TRBV3-1 to TRBJ2-1; no firm D call. There are 14 residues in the CDR3. Trimming cost V 0 bases and J 9 bases, with 12 bases left between them. CDR1 and CDR2 from the germline V gene are LGHDT and YNNKEL (reference sequence). The CDR3 reads CASSQDAGPGEQFF. In nucleotides, the CDR3 is TGTGCCAGCAGCCAAGACGCCGGACCGGGTGAGCAGTTCTTC.

At least ten counts were recorded for this clonotype. The V call is TRBV6-2 or TRBV6-3, the J call TRBJ1-5; 7 bases are a match to TRBD1. The V gene's germline CDR1 is MNHEY and CDR2 SVGEGT. The CDR3 is 15 residues long. V dropped 2 bases and J dropped 0; count of bases not matched to a gene: 1. CDR3 region: CASSYDRDSNQPQHF. CDR3 coding DNA: TGTGCCAGCAGTTACGACAGGGATAGCAATCAGCCCCAGCATTTT.

Regarding this clonotype: This clone may be a read error of a much larger clone one base away. This CDR3 fails to terminate in the conserved phenylalanine or tryptophan, so it likely reflects a read error. The V and J genes are TRBV5-1 and TRBJ2-3; possible D gene TRBD2, 5 bases. Trimming removed 4 bases from V and 5 bases from J, with 20 bases in between. CDR1 is SGHRS, CDR2 YFSETQ, per germline. The CDR3 sequence is 16 residues long. CDR3 residues: CASSTPAGIDGDTQYL. CDR3 DNA: TGCGCCAGCAGCACCCCCGCCGGGATTGACGGAGATACGCAGTATCTT.

This clonotype has only a few counts. The J gene is TRBJ2-1, the V gene TRBV19; D call uncertain. CDR3 length: 13 residues. Germline CDR1 reads LNHDA; CDR2 reads SQIVND (reference sequence). Trimming stripped 3 bases from V and 7 bases from J, with 10 bases between. CDR3 residues: CASSMVLSNEQFF. As DNA, the CDR3 is TGTGCCAGTAGTATGGTCTTGAGTAATGAGCAGTTCTTC.

This chain connects TRBV10-3 to TRBJ2-7; 10 nucleotides align to TRBD2. V shed 3 bases, J shed 3 bases, and the junction held 5 bases outside the gene matches. The CDR3 sequence is 15 residues long. Germline V gene sequence: CDR1 ENHRY, CDR2 SYGVKD. CDR3 DNA sequence: TGTGCCATCAGTGAACGGGGGACTAGCGACTACGAGCAGTACTTC. This codes for CAISERGTSDYEQYF.

V usage is TRBV5-1 and J usage is TRBJ2-1; 9 bases fit TRBD1. Germline CDR1 reads SGHRS; CDR2 reads YFSETQ. The CDR3 length is 15 residues. Trimming took 4 bases from V and 6 from J; bases not matched to a gene: 8. CDR3 protein: CASSPGQGYRNEQFF. CDR3 DNA sequence: TGCGCCAGCAGCCCTGGACAGGGGTATCGCAATGAGCAGTTCTTC.

In this sample, this clonotype turned up many times. The rearrangement joins TRBV24-1 to TRBJ2-5; 10 bases are shared with TRBD2. The DNA matches TRBJ2-1 better at its end, which makes the J call doubtful. The germline gives CDR1 KGHDR, CDR2 SFDVKD. This CDR3 region has 14 residues. As DNA, the CDR3 is TGTGCCACCAGTCCGGGACTAGCGCCTAATGAGCAGTTCTTC. Translating it yields CATSPGLAPNEQFF.